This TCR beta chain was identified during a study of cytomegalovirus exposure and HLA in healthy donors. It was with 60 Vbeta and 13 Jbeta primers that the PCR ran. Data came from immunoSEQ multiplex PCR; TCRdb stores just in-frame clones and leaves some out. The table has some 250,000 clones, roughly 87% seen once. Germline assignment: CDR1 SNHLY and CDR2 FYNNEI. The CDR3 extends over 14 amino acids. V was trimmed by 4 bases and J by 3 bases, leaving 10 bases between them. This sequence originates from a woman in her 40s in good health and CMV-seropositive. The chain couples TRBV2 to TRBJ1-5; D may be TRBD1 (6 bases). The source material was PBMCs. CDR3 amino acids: CASSGRTVNQPQHF. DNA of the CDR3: TGTGCCAGCAGTGGTCGGACAGTCAATCAGCCCCAGCATTTT.